Listed here is a single TCR beta chain. Trimming pared 4 bases from V and 4 bases from J, leaving 12 bases between. The CDR3 sequence is 14 residues long. From germline, CDR1 is WNHNN and CDR2 SYGVQD (reference sequence). TCRdb keeps only in-frame clones here, not all; method: immunoSEQ multiplex PCR. The top ten clones hold 1.6% of a sample with nearly 110,000 clones, around 90% of them seen once. The sample originates from a study of T cell changes during pregnancy in multiple sclerosis. Sample: peripheral blood, taken after pregnancy. The chain carries TRBV10-1 and TRBJ2-3; no definite D call. The receptor comes from a female donor with multiple sclerosis, enrolled in a pregnancy study. The CDR3 protein is CASSAAGTPDTQYF. Written as DNA, the CDR3 is TGCGCCAGCAGTGCGGCAGGTACCCCAGATACGCAGTATTTT.